This TCR beta chain was found in a study of shared clonotypes between healthy human individuals. Study information: Sampling drew on donors who were a couple of women and a few men aged 18 to 49.

The V end was cut by 3 bases, the J end by 0 bases, with 10 bases between. Germline CDR1 is SGHRS and CDR2 is YFSETQ. The CDR3 length is 15 residues. The method was immunoSEQ multiplex PCR; TCRdb's version includes in-frame clones alone and lacks a portion of them. The sample carries around 1,100,000 clones, 70% to 85% recorded once. The V call is TRBV5-1, the J call TRBJ2-1, with D hard to call. This sequence originates from a man aged 18 to 30 in good health. Some clones in this sample may be carry-over from other donors' samples. Source material: memory CD4+ T cells from PBMCs. Subset in this sample: CD45RA-negative fraction. This CDR3 is CASSSTVSSYNEQFF. The CDR3, as DNA: TGCGCCAGCAGCTCTACAGTTAGCTCCTACAATGAGCAGTTCTTC.